This T cell receptor (beta chain) appears in the sequencing data of a study of T cells after yellow fever vaccination. 5'RACE template switching added a universal primer site and UMIs to TCR cDNA. MiXCR, run by TCRdb on the 5' RACE reads, gives a single entry per CDR3 protein. This table holds about 230,000 distinct CDR3 sequences, about 7% found once. In its sample, this clonotype was seen many times. Its antigen remains unknown. Study-level results: Reappearance after the booster was seen for most primary-vaccination clones, at 96% CD4 and roughly 90% CD8.

The V end was cut by 2 bases, the J end by 2 bases, with 16 bases between. This CDR3 is built from 15 residues. Germline V gives CDR1 DFQATT, CDR2 SNEGSKA (reference sequence). The source was CD4+ T cells sorted from PBMCs, collected on the day of the yellow fever booster vaccination. The chain recombines TRBV20-1 with TRBJ2-7; no firm D call. The origin of this receptor is a man aged 25-45 years who received the YFV17D yellow fever vaccine. The CDR3 here is CSARNPGSNPYEQYF. The CDR3 coding sequence is TGCAGTGCTAGAAACCCGGGCTCCAACCCCTACGAGCAGTACTTC.